One and the same sample provided the 18 T cell receptor beta chains below, sequenced in a study of T cells in Graves' hyperthyroidism and ophthalmopathy. TCR beta CDR3 regions were amplified from RNA. The TCR CDR3 first-round RT-PCR relied on the HTBI primer set. TCRdb redid the calling of the multiplex PCR reads with MiXCR, one entry per CDR3 protein. The sample contains fewer than 250,000 distinct CDR3 sequences, about 16% of which appear only once. Sequenced: blood. These receptors all stem from a woman younger than 35 with Graves' ophthalmopathy.

The chain uses TRBV9 and TRBJ2-3; D may correspond to TRBD1 or TRBD2 (6 bases each). The CDR3 contains 16 residues. The germline gives CDR1 SGDLS, CDR2 YYNGEE. Trimming removed 0 bases at V and 0 bases at J, with 11 bases between. The CDR3 DNA follows: TGTGCCAGCAGCGTAGCCGGGGGCCACAGCACAGATACGCAGTATTTT. Its protein product is CASSVAGGHSTDTQYF.

This clonotype was counted only a few times. The gene calls are TRBV19 and TRBJ2-3, with 11 nucleotides matching TRBD2. Germline V lookup: CDR1 LNHDA, CDR2 SQIVND (reference sequence). Trimming took 3 bases from V and 6 from J; bases not matched to a gene: 8. The CDR3 length is 16 residues. The CDR3 DNA follows: TGTGCCAGTAGTATTTCTAGCGGGGGGCCAGCGGATACGCAGTATTTT. Encoded protein: CASSISSGGPADTQYF. The full variable domain, completed using reference TRBV19 and TRBJ2-3, is DGGITQSPKYLFRKEGQNVTLSCEQNLNHDAMYWYRQDPGQGLRLIYYSQIVNDFQKGDIAEGYSVSREKKESFPLTVTSAQKNPTAFYLCASSISSGGPADTQYFGPGTRLTVL.

The sample holds a few counts of this clonotype. The gene calls are TRBV20-1 and TRBJ2-1; TRBD2 matches at 8 bases. CDR3 length: 14 amino acids. The V gene end was trimmed by 3 bases and the J gene end by 3 bases; junction bases not matched to a gene: 4. From germline, CDR1 is DFQATT and CDR2 SNEGSKA (reference sequence). The CDR3 is CSASSGRDYNEQFF. In DNA form, the CDR3 reads TGCAGTGCTAGTTCCGGGAGGGACTACAATGAGCAGTTCTTC.

This clonotype was found many times. V is TRBV7-9 and J is TRBJ1-5; 7 bases line up with TRBD1. Losses at the gene ends were 5 bases for V and 4 bases for J; bases not matched to a gene: 11. The germline gives CDR1 SEHNR, CDR2 FQNEAQ (reference sequence). The CDR3 loop spans 16 amino acids. DNA for the CDR3: TGTGCCAGCAGCCCAGGGGGGGGTCCGGGGAATCAGCCCCAGCATTTT. Translation: CASSPGGGPGNQPQHF.

This clonotype has only a few counts. The genes are TRBV28 and TRBJ2-7; D perhaps matches TRBD1 (6 bases). V gave up 3 bases and J gave up 2 bases, with 20 bases separating them. CDR3 length: 17 amino acids. The germline CDR1 and CDR2 sequences are MDHEN and SYDVKM. The CDR3 DNA reads TGTGCCAGCAGTTTTGATGTTTGGGGGCTTGGGACCTACGAGCAGTACTTC. This codes for CASSFDVWGLGTYEQYF.

The rearrangement uses TRBV13 and TRBJ2-4; 12 nucleotides match TRBD2. The CDR3 length is 12 residues. Germline CDR1 is PRHDT and CDR2 is FYEKMQ (reference sequence). Trimming at V came to 6 bases and at J to 14 bases, leaving 5 bases not matched to a gene. CDR3 nucleotides: TGTGCCAGCAGATCTAGCGGGAGGGGGGAGTACTTC. Its protein is CASRSSGRGEYF. The whole variable domain, remainder taken from reference TRBV13 and TRBJ2-4, is AAGVIQSPRHLIKEKRETATLKCYPIPRHDTVYWYQQGPGQDPQFLISFYEKMQSDKGSIPDRFSAQQFSDYHSELNMSSLELGDSALYFCASRSSGRGEYFGAGTRLSVL.

This clonotype was observed at least ten times. This rearrangement joins TRBV3-1 to TRBJ1-1; possible D gene TRBD1, 6 bases. The V end was cut by 2 bases, the J end by 1 base, with 8 bases between. Per the germline V gene, CDR1 is LGHDT and CDR2 is YNNKEL (reference sequence). The CDR3 contains 14 residues. The CDR3 loop reads CASSQSDRNTEAFF. The CDR3 nucleotides read TGTGCCAGCAGCCAATCGGACAGGAACACTGAAGCTTTCTTT.

This clonotype was counted many times. The chain links TRBV9 to TRBJ2-3; D is possibly TRBD1 (6 bases). The V end lost 2 bases, the J end lost 6 bases, and 16 bases lay between the germline ends. Germline values: CDR1 SGDLS, CDR2 YYNGEE. The CDR3 has 15 amino acids. The CDR3 here is CASSVSTGKGDTQYF. The CDR3 DNA reads TGTGCCAGCAGCGTTAGTACAGGGAAAGGGGATACGCAGTATTTT.

This sequence joins TRBV20-1 and TRBJ1-2; D call uncertain. Looked up from germline, CDR1 is DFQATT and CDR2 is SNEGSKA (reference sequence). The V gene lost 3 bases and the J gene lost 6 bases, with 11 bases spanning the gap. CDR3 length: 12 residues. CDR3 in DNA: TGCAGTGCTAGGCAGGCTGGGGATGGCTACACCTTC. This translates into CSARQAGDGYTF.

This clonotype was observed many times. CDR3 amino acids: CASRSPAGGSTDTQYF. The CDR3 nucleotides are TGTGCCAGCCGCTCTCCAGCGGGGGGGAGCACAGATACGCAGTATTTT. The chain uses TRBV2 and TRBJ2-3; 10 nucleotides line up with TRBD2. The ends lost 8 bases at V and 0 bases at J; junction bases unmatched: 8. There are 16 residues in the CDR3. CDR1 and CDR2 from the germline V gene are SNHLY and FYNNEI.

This chain uses TRBV12-3 or TRBV12-4 with TRBJ1-1; possibly TRBD1 for D (6 bases). The CDR3 contains 15 residues. V dropped 3 bases and J dropped 2 bases, with 13 bases sitting between them. The CDR3 spells CASSFAADSNTEAFF. CDR3 nucleotide sequence: TGTGCCAGCAGTTTCGCAGCGGACAGCAACACTGAAGCTTTCTTT.

This clonotype was observed a handful of times. V gene TRBV6-1 combines with J gene TRBJ1-6, with D perhaps matching TRBD1 (5 bases). The CDR3 totals 15 residues. V was clipped by 8 bases and J by 3 bases, with 14 bases between them. CDR1 and CDR2 from the germline V gene are MNHNS and SASEGT. Here the CDR3 reads CASAWGGDYNSPLHF. In nucleotides, the CDR3 is TGTGCCAGCGCCTGGGGGGGGGACTATAATTCACCCCTCCACTTT.

This clonotype has a handful of counts. The chain carries TRBV29-1 and TRBJ2-2; 9 bases match TRBD1. The junction had 7 bases not matched to a gene; V was cut back by 5 bases and J by 6 bases. The CDR3 is 14 amino acids. Germline-derived CDR1 and CDR2 are SQVTM and ANQGSEA. Here the CDR3 DNA reads TGCAGCGTTCAACAGGGGGCGCTATCCGGGGAGCTGTTTTTT. Translating it yields CSVQQGALSGELFF.

This clonotype was observed at least ten times. The chain is built from TRBV2 and TRBJ1-2, with D maybe TRBD1 (5 bases). The CDR3 has 16 residues. The germline V and J ends were trimmed by 5 bases and 4 bases, with 20 bases remaining between them. Germline V lookup: CDR1 SNHLY, CDR2 FYNNEI. CDR3 in amino acids: CASSPTRDAGSYGYTF. CDR3 coding DNA: TGTGCCAGCAGTCCGACACGGGACGCCGGATCCTATGGCTACACCTTC.

This clonotype was counted at least ten times. This chain links TRBV3-1 with TRBJ2-7, with D possibly TRBD1 on 6 matching bases. Germline-derived CDR1 and CDR2 are LGHDT and YNNKEL (reference sequence). The CDR3 has 14 amino acids. V lost 8 bases and J 0 bases, leaving 14 bases between the germline ends. The CDR3, as DNA: TGTGCCAGCGCCGTGTGGGGACACTCCTACGAGCAGTACTTC. It translates to CASAVWGHSYEQYF.

At least ten counts were recorded for this clonotype. The chain couples TRBV6-5 to TRBJ2-2; TRBD2 matches 7 bases. V lost 2 bases to trimming and J lost 0 bases; unmatched junction nucleotides: 9. This CDR3 spans 18 amino acids. From germline, CDR1 is MNHEY and CDR2 SVGAGI. CDR3 sequence: CASSYALRLAANTGELFF. The CDR3 DNA reads TGTGCCAGCAGTTACGCGTTAAGACTAGCAGCGAACACCGGGGAGCTGTTTTTT.

This clonotype appeared many times. This rearrangement joins TRBV20-1 to TRBJ1-1; no firm D call. Germline V gene data show CDR1 as DFQATT and CDR2 as SNEGSKA (reference sequence). The CDR3 is 12 amino acids. V lost 5 bases, J lost 4 bases, and 11 bases lay in between. The CDR3 region has the DNA TGCAGTGCTCGAAGGTTTGTCACTGAAGCTTTCTTT. Translated, it gives CSARRFVTEAFF.

This clonotype was picked up many times. This chain connects TRBV19 to TRBJ2-3, with D maybe TRBD2 (6 bases). The CDR3 runs 15 residues. Germline V gives CDR1 LNHDA, CDR2 SQIVND (reference sequence). Between the trimmed V and J ends, which lost 5 bases and 8 bases, there was a span of 20 bases. CDR3 residues: CASSPRLGGLGTQYF. The CDR3 nucleotides read TGTGCCAGTAGTCCCCGACTAGGAGGGCTCGGTACGCAGTATTTT.